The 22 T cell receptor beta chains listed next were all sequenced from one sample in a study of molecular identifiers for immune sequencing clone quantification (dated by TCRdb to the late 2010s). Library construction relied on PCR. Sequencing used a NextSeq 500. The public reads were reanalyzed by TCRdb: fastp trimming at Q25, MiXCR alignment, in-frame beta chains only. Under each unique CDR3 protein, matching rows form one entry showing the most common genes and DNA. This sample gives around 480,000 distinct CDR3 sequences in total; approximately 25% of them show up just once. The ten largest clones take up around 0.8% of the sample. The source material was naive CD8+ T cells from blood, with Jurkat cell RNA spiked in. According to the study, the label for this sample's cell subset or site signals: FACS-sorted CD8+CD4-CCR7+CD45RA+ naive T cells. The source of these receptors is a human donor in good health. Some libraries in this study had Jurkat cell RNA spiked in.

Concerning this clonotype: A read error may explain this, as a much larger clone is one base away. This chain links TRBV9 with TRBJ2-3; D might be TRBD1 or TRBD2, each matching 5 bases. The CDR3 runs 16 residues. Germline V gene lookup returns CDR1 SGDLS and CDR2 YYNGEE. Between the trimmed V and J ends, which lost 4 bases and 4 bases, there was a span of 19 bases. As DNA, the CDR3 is TGTGCCAGCAGCCCCGGGACCTCCGTGAGCGCAGATACGCAGTATTTT. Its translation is CASSPGTSVSADTQYF.

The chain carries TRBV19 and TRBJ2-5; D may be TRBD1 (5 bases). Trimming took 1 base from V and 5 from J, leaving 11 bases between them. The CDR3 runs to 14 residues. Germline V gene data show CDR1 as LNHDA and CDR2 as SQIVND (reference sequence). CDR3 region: CASSIGAGLETQYF. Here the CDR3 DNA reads TGTGCCAGTAGTATAGGAGCAGGGCTTGAGACCCAGTACTTC.

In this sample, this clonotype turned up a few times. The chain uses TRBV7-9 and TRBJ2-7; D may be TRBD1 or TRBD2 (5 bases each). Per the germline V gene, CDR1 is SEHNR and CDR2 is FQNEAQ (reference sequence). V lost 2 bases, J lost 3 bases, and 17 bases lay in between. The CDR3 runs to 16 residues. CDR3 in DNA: TGTGCCAGCAGCTTAACGAGCCGGGACCTAAACTACGAGCAGTACTTC. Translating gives CASSLTSRDLNYEQYF. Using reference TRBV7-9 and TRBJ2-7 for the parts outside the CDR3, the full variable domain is DTGVSQNPRHKITKRGQNVTFRCDPISEHNRLYWYRQTLGQGPEFLTYFQNEAQLEKSRLLSDRFSAERPKGSFSTLEIQRTEQGDSAMYLCASSLTSRDLNYEQYFGPGTRLTVT.

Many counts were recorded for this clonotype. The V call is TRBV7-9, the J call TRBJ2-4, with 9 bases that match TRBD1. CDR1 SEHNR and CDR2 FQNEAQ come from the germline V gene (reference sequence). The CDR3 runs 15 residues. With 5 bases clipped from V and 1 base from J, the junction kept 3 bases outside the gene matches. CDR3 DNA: TGTGCCAGCAGCCCAGGACAGGGGGCCAAAAACATTCAGTACTTC. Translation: CASSPGQGAKNIQYF.

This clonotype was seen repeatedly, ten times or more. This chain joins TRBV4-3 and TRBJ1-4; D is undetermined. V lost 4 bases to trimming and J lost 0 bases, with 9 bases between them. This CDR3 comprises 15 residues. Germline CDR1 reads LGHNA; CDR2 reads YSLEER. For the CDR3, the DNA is TGCGCCAGCAGCCGGGTCGGGGCAACTAATGAAAAACTGTTTTTT. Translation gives CASSRVGATNEKLFF.

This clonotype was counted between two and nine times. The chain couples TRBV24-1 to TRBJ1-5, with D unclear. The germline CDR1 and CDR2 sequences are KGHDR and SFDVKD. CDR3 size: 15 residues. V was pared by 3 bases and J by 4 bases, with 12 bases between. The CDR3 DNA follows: TGTGCCACCAGTGATCCGGACGGTAGAAATCAGCCCCAGCATTTT. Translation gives CATSDPDGRNQPQHF.

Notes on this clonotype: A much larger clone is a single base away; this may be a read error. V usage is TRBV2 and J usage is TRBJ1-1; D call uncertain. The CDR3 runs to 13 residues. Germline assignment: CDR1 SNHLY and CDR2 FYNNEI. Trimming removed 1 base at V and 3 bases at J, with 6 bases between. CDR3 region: CASSEGMDTEAFF. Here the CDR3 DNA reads TGTGCCAGCAGTGAAGGAATGGACACTGAAGCTTTCTTT.

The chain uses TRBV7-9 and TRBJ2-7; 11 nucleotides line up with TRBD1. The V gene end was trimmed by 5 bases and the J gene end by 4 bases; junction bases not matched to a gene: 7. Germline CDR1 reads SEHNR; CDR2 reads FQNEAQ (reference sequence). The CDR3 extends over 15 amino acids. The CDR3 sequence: CASSTGTGGLYEQYF. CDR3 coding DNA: TGTGCCAGCAGCACCGGGACAGGGGGTTTGTACGAGCAGTACTTC.

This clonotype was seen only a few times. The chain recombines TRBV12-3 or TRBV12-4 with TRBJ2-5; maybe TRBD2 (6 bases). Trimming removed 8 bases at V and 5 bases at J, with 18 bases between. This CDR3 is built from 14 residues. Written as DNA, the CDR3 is TGTGCCAGCGAACGCGGGGTGCTTGGGGAGACCCAGTACTTC. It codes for CASERGVLGETQYF.

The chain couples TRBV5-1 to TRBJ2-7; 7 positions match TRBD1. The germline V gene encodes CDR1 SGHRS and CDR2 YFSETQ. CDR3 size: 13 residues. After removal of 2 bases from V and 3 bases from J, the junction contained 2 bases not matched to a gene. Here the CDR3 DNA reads TGCGCCAGCAGCTTCGGGGACAGCTACGAGCAGTACTTC. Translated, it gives CASSFGDSYEQYF.

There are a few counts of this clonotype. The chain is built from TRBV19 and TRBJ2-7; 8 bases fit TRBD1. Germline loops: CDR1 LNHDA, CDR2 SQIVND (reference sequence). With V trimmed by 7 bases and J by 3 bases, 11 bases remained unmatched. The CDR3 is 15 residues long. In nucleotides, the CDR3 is TGTGCCAGTAACCCAATGGGGGACAGGCACTACGAGCAGTACTTC. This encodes CASNPMGDRHYEQYF. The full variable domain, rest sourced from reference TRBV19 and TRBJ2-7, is DGGITQSPKYLFRKEGQNVTLSCEQNLNHDAMYWYRQDPGQGLRLIYYSQIVNDFQKGDIAEGYSVSREKKESFPLTVTSAQKNPTAFYLCASNPMGDRHYEQYFGPGTRLTVT.

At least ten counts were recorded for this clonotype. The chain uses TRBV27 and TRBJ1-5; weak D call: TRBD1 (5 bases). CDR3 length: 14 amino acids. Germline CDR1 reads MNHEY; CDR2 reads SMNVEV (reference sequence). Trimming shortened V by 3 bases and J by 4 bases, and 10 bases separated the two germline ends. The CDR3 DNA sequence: TGTGCCAGCAGTTTCCAGGGAATGAATCAGCCCCAGCATTTT. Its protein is CASSFQGMNQPQHF.

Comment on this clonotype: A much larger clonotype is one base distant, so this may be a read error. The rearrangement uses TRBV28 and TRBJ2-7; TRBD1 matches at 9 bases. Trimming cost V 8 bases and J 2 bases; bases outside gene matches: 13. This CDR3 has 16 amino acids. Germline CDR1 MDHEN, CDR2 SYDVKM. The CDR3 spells CASCPFGTGQTYEQYF. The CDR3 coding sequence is TGTGCCAGCTGTCCATTCGGGACAGGGCAAACCTACGAGCAGTACTTC.

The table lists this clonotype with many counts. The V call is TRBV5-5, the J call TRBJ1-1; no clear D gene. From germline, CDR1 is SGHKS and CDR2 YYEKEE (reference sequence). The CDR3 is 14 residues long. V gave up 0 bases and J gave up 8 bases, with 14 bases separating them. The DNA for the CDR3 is TGTGCCAGCAGCTTGGGCGGAGAGGTTTCCGAAGCTTTCTTT. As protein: CASSLGGEVSEAFF.

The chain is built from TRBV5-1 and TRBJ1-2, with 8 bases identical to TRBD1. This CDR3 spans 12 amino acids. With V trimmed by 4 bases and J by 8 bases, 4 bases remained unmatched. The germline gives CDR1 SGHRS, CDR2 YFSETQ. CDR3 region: CASSIDRGGYTF. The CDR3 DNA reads TGCGCCAGCAGCATAGACAGGGGCGGCTACACCTTC.

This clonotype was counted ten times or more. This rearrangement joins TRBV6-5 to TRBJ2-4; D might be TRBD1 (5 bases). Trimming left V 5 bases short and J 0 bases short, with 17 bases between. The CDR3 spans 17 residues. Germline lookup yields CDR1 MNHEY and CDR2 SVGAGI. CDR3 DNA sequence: TGTGCCAGCAGTCCACAATCCGGACATTTAGCCAAAAACATTCAGTACTTC. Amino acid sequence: CASSPQSGHLAKNIQYF.

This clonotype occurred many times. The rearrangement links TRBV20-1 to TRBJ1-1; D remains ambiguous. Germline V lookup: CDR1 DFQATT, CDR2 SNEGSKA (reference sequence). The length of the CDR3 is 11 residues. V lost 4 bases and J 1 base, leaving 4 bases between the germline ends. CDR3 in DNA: TGCAGTGCTAAGGAGAACACTGAAGCTTTCTTT. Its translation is CSAKENTEAFF.

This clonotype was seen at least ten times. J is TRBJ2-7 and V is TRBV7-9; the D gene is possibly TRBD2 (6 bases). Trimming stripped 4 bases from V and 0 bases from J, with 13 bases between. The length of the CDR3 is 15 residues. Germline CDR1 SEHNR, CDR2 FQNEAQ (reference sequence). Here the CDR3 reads CASSSTGDSSYEQYF. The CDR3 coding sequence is TGTGCCAGCAGCTCGACGGGGGATAGCTCCTACGAGCAGTACTTC.

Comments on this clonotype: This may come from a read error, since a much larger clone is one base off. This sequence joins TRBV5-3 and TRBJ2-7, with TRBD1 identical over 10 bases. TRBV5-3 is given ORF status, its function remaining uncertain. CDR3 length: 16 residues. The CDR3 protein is CASSLIGTGDPGGQYF. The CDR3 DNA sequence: TGTGCCAGCAGCTTGATTGGGACAGGGGACCCGGGTGGGCAGTACTTC.

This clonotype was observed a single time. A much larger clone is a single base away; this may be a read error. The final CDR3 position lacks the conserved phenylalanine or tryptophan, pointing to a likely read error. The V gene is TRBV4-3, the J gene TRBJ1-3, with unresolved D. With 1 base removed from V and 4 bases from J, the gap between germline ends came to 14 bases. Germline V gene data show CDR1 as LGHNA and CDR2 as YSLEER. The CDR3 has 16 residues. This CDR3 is CASSQVSTGKGNTIYS. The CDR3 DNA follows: TGCGCCAGCAGCCAAGTCTCGACGGGCAAAGGAAACACCATATATTCT.

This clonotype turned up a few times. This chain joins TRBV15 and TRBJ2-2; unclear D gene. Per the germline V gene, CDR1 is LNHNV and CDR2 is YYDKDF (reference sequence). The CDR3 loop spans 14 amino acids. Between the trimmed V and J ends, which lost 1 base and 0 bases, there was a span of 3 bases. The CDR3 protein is CATSRVPNTGELFF. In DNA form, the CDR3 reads TGTGCCACCAGCAGAGTCCCGAACACCGGGGAGCTGTTTTTT. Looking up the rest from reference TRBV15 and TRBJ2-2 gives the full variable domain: DAMVIQNPRYQVTQFGKPVTLSCSQTLNHNVMYWYQQKSSQAPKLLFHYYDKDFNNEADTPDNFQSRRPNTSFCFLDIRSPGLGDTAMYLCATSRVPNTGELFFGEGSRLTVL.

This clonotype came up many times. Here the CDR3 reads CASSLAAPRGFTDTQYF. CDR3 DNA: TGTGCCAGCAGCTTAGCGGCCCCGAGGGGCTTTACAGATACGCAGTATTTT. The chain couples TRBV7-2 to TRBJ2-3, with D perhaps given as TRBD1 or TRBD2 (5 bases each). This CDR3 spans 17 amino acids. Germline V lookup: CDR1 SGHTA, CDR2 FQGNSA. Trimming stripped 0 bases from V and 3 bases from J, with 16 bases between.